The T cell receptor delta chain described here comes from a study of gamma-delta chains in newborns, infants, children. The wider study: Microbial exposure reportedly drives polyclonal innate γδ T cell expansion after birth.

TCRdb re-called clones from the reads via CATT. The top ten hold 20% to 25% of the sample, which has 14,000 to 15,000 delta-chain clones, 7.3% seen once. This clone was recorded a few times. The translation of this DNA and the TCRdb protein of a much larger clone differ at residue 10, probably owing to a read error; the protein shown here is translated from the DNA. Other DNA sequences within the sample encode an identical CDR3. The germline gives CDR1 GEAIGNYY, CDR2 EKD. This CDR3 has 17 residues. The specimen sequenced was blood. The receptor comes from a child who was a newborn, infant or young child, either healthy, febrile or measles-vaccinated (not recorded which). The chain is built from TRDV2 and TRDJ3; 8 nucleotides line up with TRDD3. CDR3 nucleotide sequence: TGTGCCTGTGACAATACTGGGGGCTCCTTGGACACCCGACAGATGTTTTTC. Translating gives CACDNTGGSLDTRQMFF.